One sample yielded the 26 T cell receptor beta chains listed below, sequenced in a study of blood T cell repertoires in COVID-19. Assay: immunoSEQ multiplex PCR; the TCRdb copy retains only in-frame clones and omits some. The table records roughly 70,000 clones, around four fifths of them present only once. The sequencing sample was made of peripheral blood. These TCRs come from a human donor in a cohort sampled during active COVID-19.

The chain carries TRBV2 and TRBJ1-5; 7 nucleotides align to TRBD1. This CDR3 region has 15 residues. In germline, CDR1 is SNHLY, CDR2 FYNNEI. J was trimmed by 4 bases and V by 4 bases; bases with no gene match: 7. In DNA form, the CDR3 reads TGTGCCAGCAGTGTGACAGGGTTCAGGAATCAGCCCCAGCATTTT. Amino acids: CASSVTGFRNQPQHF. The entire variable domain, with the rest obtained from reference TRBV2 and TRBJ1-5, is as follows: EPEVTQTPSHQVTQMGQEVILRCVPISNHLYFYWYRQILGQKVEFLVSFYNNEISEKSEIFDDQFSVERPDGSNFTLKIRSTKLEDSAMYFCASSVTGFRNQPQHFGDGTRLSIL.

This rearrangement joins TRBV28 to TRBJ1-2, with D possibly matching TRBD1 (5 bases). The CDR3 extends over 14 amino acids. Germline values: CDR1 MDHEN, CDR2 SYDVKM. The V end was cut by 2 bases, the J end by 4 bases, with 11 bases between. The CDR3 protein is CASSLGGAGYGYTF. The CDR3 coding sequence is TGTGCCAGCAGTTTAGGAGGGGCTGGCTATGGCTACACCTTC.

This clone has only one observation. V gene TRBV9 combines with J gene TRBJ2-3; D is possibly TRBD2 (7 bases). This CDR3 comprises 13 residues. V lost 6 bases and J lost 6, with 14 bases in between. Per the germline V gene, CDR1 is SGDLS and CDR2 is YYNGEE. CDR3 nucleotide sequence: TGTGCCAGCAATAACAGGGAGGGGGATACGCAGTATTTT. Protein product: CASNNREGDTQYF.

The chain couples TRBV27 to TRBJ2-7; the match to TRBD1 covers 7 bases. The germline V gene encodes CDR1 MNHEY and CDR2 SMNVEV (reference sequence). V was pared by 0 bases and J by 4 bases, with 3 bases of the junction left unmatched. This CDR3 comprises 14 residues. CDR3 nucleotides: TGTGCCAGCAGTTTATCTGGCAGGGGGTACGAGCAGTACTTC. Translation: CASSLSGRGYEQYF.

This clone was counted a single time. Relative to the germline gene, one junction end is altered; a read error may explain this. The genes are TRBV6-5 and TRBJ1-2; D is unresolved. The CDR3 extends over 14 amino acids. In germline, CDR1 is MNHEY, CDR2 SVGAGI. CDR3 residues: CASSDSSRNYGYTF. The DNA for the CDR3 is TGTGCCAGCAGTGACTCTAGCCGGAACTATGGCTACACCTTC.

The genes are TRBV3-1 (or the pseudogene TRBV3-2) and TRBJ2-2; D ambiguous. Germline CDR1 LGHDT, CDR2 YNNKEL (reference sequence). The CDR3 runs to 14 residues. The V end was cut by 1 base, the J end by 4 bases, with 7 bases between. CDR3 in DNA: TGTGCCAGCAGCCAAGTGAGTGGCACCGGGGAGCTGTTTTTT. This translates into CASSQVSGTGELFF.

This clone was observed a single time. This chain connects TRBV7-8 to TRBJ2-5; TRBD1 agrees at 7 bases. With 5 bases clipped from V and 2 bases from J, the junction kept 8 bases outside the gene matches. Germline V gene sequence: CDR1 SGHVS, CDR2 FQNEAQ. The CDR3 contains 15 residues. CDR3 sequence reads: CASSPGTVLQETQYF. The CDR3 coding sequence is TGTGCCAGCAGCCCCGGGACAGTACTTCAAGAGACCCAGTACTTC.

This chain uses TRBV30 with TRBJ2-1, with 8 bases fitting TRBD1. CDR1 GTSNPN and CDR2 SVGIG come from the germline V gene (reference sequence). This CDR3 region has 13 residues. Trimming removed 4 bases from V and 12 bases from J; junction bases left unmatched: 11. The CDR3 is CAWNPGQGKGQFF. DNA for the CDR3: TGTGCCTGGAACCCAGGACAGGGTAAAGGGCAGTTCTTC.

This clone occurred once. This chain connects TRBV19 to TRBJ2-7, with D uncertain. V was shortened by 1 base and J by 3 bases, with 10 bases between the two germline ends. Germline V gene lookup returns CDR1 LNHDA and CDR2 SQIVND (reference sequence). This CDR3 comprises 14 residues. This CDR3 reads CASSIGSGFYEQYF. CDR3 DNA: TGTGCCAGTAGTATAGGTTCGGGTTTCTACGAGCAGTACTTC. Based on the CDR3 plus reference TRBV19 and TRBJ2-7, the full variable domain is DGGITQSPKYLFRKEGQNVTLSCEQNLNHDAMYWYRQDPGQGLRLIYYSQIVNDFQKGDIAEGYSVSREKKESFPLTVTSAQKNPTAFYLCASSIGSGFYEQYFGPGTRLTVT.

The rearrangement joins TRBV6-2 or TRBV6-3 to TRBJ1-1; TRBD1 aligns across 9 bases. CDR1 is MNHEY and CDR2 is SVGEGT in the germline V gene. J was trimmed by 5 bases and V by 6 bases; bases with no gene match: 7. This CDR3 has 14 amino acids. The CDR3 DNA reads TGTGCCAGCAGCAAGGACAGGGGCCGGACTGAAGCTTTCTTT. It encodes CASSKDRGRTEAFF.

This clone was seen a single time. The chain joins TRBV5-3 to TRBJ2-6; 9 nucleotides line up with TRBD1. TRBV5-3 is known as an ORF, though its function is uncertain. The junction had 8 bases not matched to a gene; V was cut back by 4 bases and J by 0 bases. The CDR3 has 18 amino acids. The CDR3 coding sequence is TGTGCCAGAAGCCCGACGACAGGGGGAACCTCTGGGGCCAACGTCCTGACTTTC. Residues: CARSPTTGGTSGANVLTF.

CDR3 sequence (DNA): TGTGCCAGCAGCTTAGACAGGACAGGGGACGAGCAGTACTTC. Translating gives CASSLDRTGDEQYF. This chain connects TRBV7-9 to TRBJ2-7; 9 bases line up with TRBD1. This CDR3 spans 14 amino acids. CDR1 is SEHNR, CDR2 FQNEAQ, per germline (reference sequence). Trimming at V came to 1 base and at J to 5 bases, leaving 3 bases not matched to a gene.

J is TRBJ2-1 and V is TRBV6-5, with a weak D call TRBD1 (6 bases). Germline-derived CDR1 and CDR2 are MNHEY and SVGAGI. The CDR3 spans 15 residues. V shed 0 bases and J shed 1 base, with 7 bases lying between them. CDR3 in DNA: TGTGCCAGCAGTTACTCCGGACAGTCCTACAATGAGCAGTTCTTC. This translates into CASSYSGQSYNEQFF.

The CDR3 DNA follows: TGTGCCACCAGCAGCGGGGACACCGGGGAGCTGTTTTTT. Translated, it gives CATSSGDTGELFF. This rearrangement joins TRBV15 to TRBJ2-2; possible D gene TRBD2, 5 bases. V lost 3 bases and J lost 3, with 5 bases in between. CDR1 is LNHNV and CDR2 is YYDKDF in the germline V gene (reference sequence). The CDR3 runs to 13 residues.

The J gene is TRBJ2-7, the V gene TRBV11-2, with 10 bases matching TRBD2. Losses at the gene ends were 0 bases for V and 0 bases for J; bases not matched to a gene: 2. The germline CDR1 and CDR2 sequences are SGHAT and FQNNGV. The CDR3 consists of 16 residues. CDR3 residues: CASSLDLAGGSYEQYF. DNA for the CDR3: TGTGCCAGCAGCTTAGATTTAGCGGGAGGCTCCTACGAGCAGTACTTC. Variable domain in full (rest from reference TRBV11-2 and TRBJ2-7): EAGVAQSPRYKIIEKRQSVAFWCNPISGHATLYWYQQILGQGPKLLIQFQNNGVVDDSQLPKDRFSAERLKGVDSTLKIQPAKLEDSAVYLCASSLDLAGGSYEQYFGPGTRLTVT.

The V gene is TRBV7-2, the J gene TRBJ2-6; TRBD1 might be the D (6 bases). The V gene's germline CDR1 is SGHTA and CDR2 FQGNSA. The CDR3 runs to 15 residues. Trimming cost V 6 bases and J 1 base, with 10 bases left between them. CDR3 coding DNA: TGTGCCAGCAGACCCGACAGGTCTGGGGCCAACGTCCTGACTTTC. Translated: CASRPDRSGANVLTF.

The V gene is TRBV28, the J gene TRBJ1-4; 7 bases are shared with TRBD1. This CDR3 is built from 12 residues. The germline V gene has CDR1 MDHEN and CDR2 SYDVKM. Trimming at V came to 6 bases and at J to 6 bases, leaving 1 base not matched to a gene. CDR3 sequence (DNA): TGTGCCAGCAGGGGACAGTATGAAAAACTGTTTTTT. Its translation: CASRGQYEKLFF. Complete variable domain (other parts from reference TRBV28 and TRBJ1-4): DVKVTQSSRYLVKRTGEKVFLECVQDMDHENMFWYRQDPGLGLRLIYFSYDVKMKEKGDIPEGYSVSREKKERFSLILESASTNQTSMYLCASRGQYEKLFFGSGTQLSVL.

The chain carries TRBV6-5 and TRBJ2-7; a possible D gene is TRBD2 (5 bases). Trimming stripped 2 bases from V and 6 bases from J, with 8 bases between. The CDR3 extends over 12 amino acids. Germline V lookup: CDR1 MNHEY, CDR2 SVGAGI. CDR3 in DNA: TGTGCCAGCAGTTACCCCGGAGGCGAGCAGTACTTC. Protein: CASSYPGGEQYF.

This chain uses TRBV2 with TRBJ2-3, with 10 positions matching TRBD2. The CDR3 has 15 residues. Germline V CDR1 and CDR2: SNHLY, FYNNEI. Trimming cost V 4 bases and J 2 bases; bases outside gene matches: 3. DNA for the CDR3: TGTGCCAGCAGTGTGGGACTAGCGCCCACAGATACGCAGTATTTT. Its translation is CASSVGLAPTDTQYF.

The J gene is TRBJ1-5, the V gene TRBV28, with a possible D match to TRBD1 (5 bases). V lost 3 bases to trimming and J lost 3 bases, with 12 bases between them. CDR3 length: 15 amino acids. The germline CDR1 and CDR2 sequences are MDHEN and SYDVKM. CDR3 residues: CASSFWGRPNQPQHF. The DNA for the CDR3 is TGTGCCAGCAGTTTTTGGGGGAGGCCCAATCAGCCCCAGCATTTT.

This chain joins TRBV2 and TRBJ2-1, with D possibly TRBD2 on 6 matching bases. CDR3 length: 13 amino acids. Per germline, CDR1 SNHLY and CDR2 FYNNEI. Trimming shortened V by 1 base and J by 10 bases, and 11 bases separated the two germline ends. DNA for the CDR3: TGTGCCAGCAGTGAAGGGGGGGACCCCGAGCAGTTCTTC. It yields the protein CASSEGGDPEQFF.

V gene TRBV6-5 combines with J gene TRBJ2-7; possible D gene TRBD2, 6 bases. V was pared by 6 bases and J by 3 bases, with 12 bases between. Germline V gene sequence: CDR1 MNHEY, CDR2 SVGAGI. The CDR3 spans 13 residues. The CDR3 region has the DNA TGTGCCAGCAGACCGGGAGCCTACTACGAGCAGTACTTC. It is translated as CASRPGAYYEQYF.

V is TRBV5-6 and J is TRBJ1-6; TRBD1 might be the D (5 bases). This CDR3 contains 13 residues. CDR1 SGHDT and CDR2 YYEEEE come from the germline V gene. V lost 4 bases, J lost 10 bases, and 12 bases lay in between. The CDR3 DNA is TGTGCCAGCAGCCCAGGGACTAGGTCACCCCTCCACTTT. Translated: CASSPGTRSPLHF.

The DNA of the CDR3 is TGTGCCAGCAGCTCCCGACTAGCGGGAGGCAGTCGCTCCTACAATGAGCAGTTCTTC. As protein: CASSSRLAGGSRSYNEQFF. The genes are TRBV7-9 and TRBJ2-1; 13 positions match TRBD2. Germline-derived CDR1 and CDR2 are SEHNR and FQNEAQ (reference sequence). V dropped 4 bases and J dropped 0; count of bases not matched to a gene: 9. The length of the CDR3 is 19 residues.

The rearrangement uses TRBV6-6 and TRBJ2-7, with D possibly being TRBD2 (6 bases). The CDR3 totals 12 residues. V was trimmed by 2 bases and J by 6 bases, leaving 8 bases between them. The germline CDR1 and CDR2 sequences are MNHNY and SVGAGI (reference sequence). The CDR3 loop reads CASSYRGSEQYF. The CDR3 DNA sequence: TGTGCCAGCAGTTACCGGGGGTCCGAGCAGTACTTC.

The chain is built from TRBV6-2 or TRBV6-3 and TRBJ2-7; TRBD1 is a possible D gene (5 bases). Trimming removed 2 bases from V and 0 bases from J, with 23 bases in between. The CDR3 length is 19 residues. Germline values: CDR1 MNHEY, CDR2 SVGEGT. The CDR3 spells CASSYNTPRMGRNSYEQYF. CDR3 in DNA: TGTGCCAGCAGTTACAACACCCCAAGGATGGGGCGGAACTCCTACGAGCAGTACTTC.